These 24 T cell receptor beta chains were sequenced from one sample in a study of blood T cell repertoires in COVID-19. Measured with immunoSEQ multiplex PCR; TCRdb has only the in-frame clones, and not every one. The data contain some 370,000 clones, 70% to 90% of them singletons. The material sequenced was peripheral blood. Receptor source: a woman in her twenties or thirties with COVID-19, enrolled during active disease.

Worth noting for this clone: This CDR3 is also generated by other DNA sequences in the sample. The V call is TRBV28, the J call TRBJ2-7; no firm D call. This CDR3 is built from 11 residues. Between the trimmed V and J ends, which lost 3 bases and 4 bases, there was a span of 4 bases. The germline V gene has CDR1 MDHEN and CDR2 SYDVKM. The CDR3: CASSLRYEQYF. In nucleotides, the CDR3 is TGTGCCAGCAGTTTGAGGTACGAGCAGTACTTC.

The chain carries TRBV10-1 and TRBJ2-3; 7 positions agree with TRBD1. Unmatched junction bases numbered 10, after V lost 6 bases and J lost 4 bases. Germline lookup yields CDR1 WNHNN and CDR2 SYGVQD (reference sequence). The CDR3 covers 15 residues. The CDR3 protein is CASSREGTAADTQYF. The CDR3 DNA reads as TGCGCCAGCAGCCGAGAGGGGACAGCAGCAGATACGCAGTATTTT.

V usage is TRBV11-2 and J usage is TRBJ2-3; TRBD1 agrees at 7 bases. V lost 5 bases to trimming and J lost 4 bases; unmatched junction nucleotides: 15. Germline-derived CDR1 and CDR2 are SGHAT and FQNNGV. This CDR3 spans 17 amino acids. In DNA, the CDR3 is TGTGCCAGCAGCCCCCGGACAGGCCGAAGGACCTCAGATACGCAGTATTTT. Protein: CASSPRTGRRTSDTQYF.

The CDR3 sequence: CASRLLGSYNEQFF. The CDR3 DNA is TGTGCCAGCCGCCTACTAGGGTCCTACAATGAGCAGTTCTTC. The chain couples TRBV2 to TRBJ2-1; TRBD2 might be the D (5 bases). V was cut by 8 bases and J by 1 base, with 12 bases left in between. This CDR3 has 14 amino acids. Germline V gives CDR1 SNHLY, CDR2 FYNNEI.

J is TRBJ2-5 and V is TRBV10-3, with TRBD1 identical over 8 bases. V shed 4 bases, J shed 0 bases, and the junction held 4 bases outside the gene matches. The germline gives CDR1 ENHRY, CDR2 SYGVKD. CDR3 length equals 15 residues. The CDR3 region has the DNA TGTGCCATCAGTGCTGGGACAGGTGACCAAGAGACCCAGTACTTC. This sequence encodes CAISAGTGDQETQYF.

V gene TRBV14 combines with J gene TRBJ2-1; 8 bases line up with TRBD2. CDR1 is SGHDN, CDR2 FVKESK, per germline. The V gene end was trimmed by 2 bases and the J gene end by 0 bases; junction bases not matched to a gene: 9. The CDR3 covers 18 residues. The CDR3 nucleotides are TGTGCCAGCAGCCAAAGGGGGAGCGGGGGCAGCTCCTACAATGAGCAGTTCTTC. Translation: CASSQRGSGGSSYNEQFF.

The chain is built from TRBV5-1 and TRBJ1-3; no definite D call. V was shortened by 2 bases and J by 1 base, with 7 bases between the two germline ends. The CDR3 is 14 residues long. CDR1 SGHRS and CDR2 YFSETQ come from the germline V gene. CDR3 sequence (DNA): TGCGCCAGCAGCTTATCAGGATCTGGAAACACCATATATTTT. This encodes CASSLSGSGNTIYF.

The rearrangement uses TRBV2 and TRBJ2-7; D gene ambiguous. This CDR3 has 12 residues. Germline CDR1 and CDR2: SNHLY and FYNNEI. V gave up 6 bases and J gave up 2 bases, with 8 bases separating them. The CDR3 DNA reads as TGTGCCAGCAGCCCTATCCCCTACGAGCAGTACTTC. It is translated as CASSPIPYEQYF.

The chain couples TRBV6-6 to TRBJ2-7; D uncertain. The CDR3 length is 12 residues. CDR1 and CDR2 (germline): MNHNY, SVGAGI (reference sequence). V shed 5 bases and J shed 3 bases, with 8 bases lying between them. The CDR3: CASSPSLYEQYF. The CDR3 DNA follows: TGTGCCAGCAGTCCTTCACTCTACGAGCAGTACTTC.

This clone was observed a few times. The chain recombines TRBV7-3 with TRBJ2-2; TRBD2 agrees at 7 bases. This CDR3 contains 15 residues. Germline CDR1 SGHTA, CDR2 FQGTGA. The V gene end was trimmed by 5 bases and the J gene end by 1 base; junction bases not matched to a gene: 4. The CDR3: CASSPPGGNTGELFF. DNA for the CDR3: TGTGCCAGCAGCCCCCCGGGGGGGAACACCGGGGAGCTGTTTTTT.

This chain uses TRBV7-2 with TRBJ1-1, with D hard to call. V lost 4 bases and J lost 0, with 6 bases in between. This CDR3 is built from 13 residues. Germline loops: CDR1 SGHTA, CDR2 FQGNSA. CDR3 bases: TGTGCCAGCAGCTATAACATGAACACTGAAGCTTTCTTT. This codes for CASSYNMNTEAFF.

The gene calls are TRBV24-1 and TRBJ2-3; 9 nucleotides line up with TRBD2. Germline CDR1 KGHDR, CDR2 SFDVKD. This CDR3 is 20 amino acids long. J lost 0 bases, V lost 4 bases, and 16 bases had no gene match. The CDR3 nucleotides read TGTGCCACCAGTGACTTAGCTGGGGCGGGAGGGTCGGAAAGCACAGATACGCAGTATTTT. It encodes CATSDLAGAGGSESTDTQYF.

J is TRBJ2-2 and V is TRBV19; D is ambiguous. The V end was cut by 2 bases, the J end by 6 bases, with 7 bases between. The CDR3 is made up of 13 amino acids. The germline V gene has CDR1 LNHDA and CDR2 SQIVND (reference sequence). The CDR3 reads CASSITGAGELFF. For the CDR3, the DNA is TGTGCCAGTAGTATAACGGGTGCCGGGGAGCTGTTTTTT.

A single count supports this clone. This chain links TRBV7-9 with TRBJ1-2, with TRBD1 matching 8 bases. The CDR3 covers 14 residues. The V and J ends lost 1 base and 8 bases, in that order; junction bases with no gene match: 6. Looked up from germline, CDR1 is SEHNR and CDR2 is FQNEAQ (reference sequence). CDR3 sequence: CASSLGQGTGGYTF. Here the CDR3 DNA reads TGTGCCAGCAGCTTAGGACAGGGGACAGGAGGCTACACCTTC.

This clone was observed once. V gene TRBV18 combines with J gene TRBJ1-2; TRBD1 might be the D (6 bases). CDR1 and CDR2 (germline): KGHSH, LQKENI. Trimming removed 1 base at V and 7 bases at J, with 7 bases between. This CDR3 contains 12 residues. The CDR3 spells CASSPLRGGYTF. The DNA of the CDR3 is TGTGCCAGCTCACCACTCAGGGGTGGCTACACCTTC.

V is TRBV7-9 and J is TRBJ1-2, with D possibly being TRBD1 (6 bases). This CDR3 has 14 residues. Trimming stripped 3 bases from V and 4 bases from J, with 12 bases between. In germline, CDR1 is SEHNR, CDR2 FQNEAQ (reference sequence). The DNA of the CDR3 is TGTGCCAGCAGCTTCAGGGGAGAATCCTATGGCTACACCTTC. Translating it yields CASSFRGESYGYTF.

The rearrangement links TRBV7-8 to TRBJ1-5; TRBD1 agrees at 8 bases. Germline V gene lookup returns CDR1 SGHVS and CDR2 FQNEAQ. With V trimmed by 4 bases and J by 2 bases, 10 bases remained unmatched. The CDR3 extends over 17 amino acids. The CDR3 loop reads CASSSRPGGGGNQPQHF. The CDR3 coding sequence is TGTGCCAGCAGCTCAAGGCCAGGGGGCGGAGGCAATCAGCCCCAGCATTTT. The whole variable domain, remainder taken from reference TRBV7-8 and TRBJ1-5, is GAGVSQSPRYKVAKRGQDVALRCDPISGHVSLFWYQQALGQGPEFLTYFQNEAQLDKSGLPSDRFFAERPEGSVSTLKIQRTQQEDSAVYLCASSSRPGGGGNQPQHFGDGTRLSIL.

J is TRBJ2-5 and V is TRBV18, with 12 bases matching TRBD2. Trimming cost V 4 bases and J 2 bases; bases outside gene matches: 11. This CDR3 is built from 18 residues. In germline, CDR1 is KGHSH, CDR2 LQKENI. Here the CDR3 DNA reads TGTGCCAGCTCACTATTACCGGGACTAGCGGGCGTTCAAGAGACCCAGTACTTC. The encoded protein is CASSLLPGLAGVQETQYF. The full variable domain, with the rest looked up from reference TRBV18 and TRBJ2-5, is NAGVMQNPRHLVRRRGQEARLRCSPMKGHSHVYWYRQLPEEGLKFMVYLQKENIIDESGMPKERFSAEFPKEGPSILRIQQVVRGDSAAYFCASSLLPGLAGVQETQYFGPGTRLLVL.

The chain couples TRBV10-3 to TRBJ2-2; D possibly corresponds to TRBD1 (5 bases). V lost 3 bases, J lost 3 bases, and 8 bases lay in between. This CDR3 has 14 amino acids. Per germline, CDR1 ENHRY and CDR2 SYGVKD. DNA for the CDR3: TGTGCCATCAGTGACAGGGAAGACACCGGGGAGCTGTTTTTT. Its translation is CAISDREDTGELFF.

This clone occurred once. CDR3 nucleotide sequence: TGCGCCAGCAGCACCGGGACAGGGGGCTCCTACGAGCAGTACTTC. The encoded protein is CASSTGTGGSYEQYF. The chain recombines TRBV5-1 with TRBJ2-7, with 11 bases identical to TRBD1. Germline V gene lookup returns CDR1 SGHRS and CDR2 YFSETQ. The CDR3 loop spans 15 amino acids. V shed 4 bases, J shed 0 bases, and the junction held 3 bases outside the gene matches. Full variable domain (remainder filled in from reference TRBV5-1 and TRBJ2-7): KAGVTQTPRYLIKTRGQQVTLSCSPISGHRSVSWYQQTPGQGLQFLFEYFSETQRNKGNFPGRFSGRQFSNSRSEMNVSTLELGDSALYLCASSTGTGGSYEQYFGPGTRLTVT.

This chain connects TRBV2 to TRBJ1-5, with TRBD1 matching over 7 bases. V dropped 5 bases and J dropped 3; count of bases not matched to a gene: 7. This CDR3 region has 15 residues. Germline CDR1 and CDR2: SNHLY and FYNNEI. This chain's CDR3 is CASSHETGINQPQHF. In nucleotides, the CDR3 is TGTGCCAGCAGTCACGAGACAGGGATCAATCAGCCCCAGCATTTT.

The CDR3 DNA reads as TGTGCCAGCAATACCGGGACACAAGGCAAAAACATTCAGTACTTC. This encodes CASNTGTQGKNIQYF. The genes are TRBV6-5 and TRBJ2-4; a weak D match, TRBD1 (6 bases). CDR1 and CDR2 (germline): MNHEY, SVGAGI. The CDR3 consists of 15 residues. Trimming took off 7 bases at V and 3 bases at J, with 16 bases between the two ends.

This CDR3 is CATSDFTRQGADTQYF. In DNA, the CDR3 is TGTGCCACCAGTGATTTTACTCGGCAGGGCGCAGATACGCAGTATTTT. The chain employs TRBV24-1 and TRBJ2-3, with D possibly TRBD1 on 5 matching bases. Trimming took off 1 base at V and 4 bases at J, with 14 bases between the two ends. Germline CDR1 KGHDR, CDR2 SFDVKD. The CDR3 is 16 residues long.

This clone was detected a few times. The J gene is TRBJ1-3, the V gene TRBV5-1, with D unresolved. Germline V lookup: CDR1 SGHRS, CDR2 YFSETQ. Deletions cut 0 bases from V and 0 bases from J, with 7 bases between. CDR3 length: 15 residues. CDR3 protein: CASSLGPGSGNTIYF. DNA of the CDR3: TGCGCCAGCAGCTTGGGACCGGGCTCTGGAAACACCATATATTTT.